This TCR beta chain is from a study of blood T cell repertoires in COVID-19. Study-level information: Whether acute or convalescent, the COVID-19 samples came from the United States, Italy and Spain. T cells, B-cell-depleted T cells, or PBMCs supplied cDNA or gDNA.

The CDR3 spans 16 residues. With 6 bases clipped from V and 4 bases from J, the junction kept 10 bases outside the gene matches. The V gene's germline CDR1 is MDHEN and CDR2 SYDVKM. In the original analysis: It was from reference gene primer amplification that nucleated cell counts were estimated. The protocol was immunoSEQ multiplex PCR, while the TCRdb copy is restricted to in-frame clones and leaves out a portion. That table supplies the V and J calls and clone size; D and trimming were determined from the DNA. The sample has 200,000 to 250,000 clones; approximately 87% are singletons. The clonotype was recovered from a man between 60 and 75 years old with acute or convalescent COVID-19. The V call is TRBV28, the J call TRBJ2-1; 9 nucleotides match TRBD1. Sequencing was done on a sample of peripheral blood. The CDR3 loop reads CASRATRQGVYNEQFF. The DNA of the CDR3 is TGTGCCAGCAGGGCTACCCGACAGGGGGTTTACAATGAGCAGTTCTTC.